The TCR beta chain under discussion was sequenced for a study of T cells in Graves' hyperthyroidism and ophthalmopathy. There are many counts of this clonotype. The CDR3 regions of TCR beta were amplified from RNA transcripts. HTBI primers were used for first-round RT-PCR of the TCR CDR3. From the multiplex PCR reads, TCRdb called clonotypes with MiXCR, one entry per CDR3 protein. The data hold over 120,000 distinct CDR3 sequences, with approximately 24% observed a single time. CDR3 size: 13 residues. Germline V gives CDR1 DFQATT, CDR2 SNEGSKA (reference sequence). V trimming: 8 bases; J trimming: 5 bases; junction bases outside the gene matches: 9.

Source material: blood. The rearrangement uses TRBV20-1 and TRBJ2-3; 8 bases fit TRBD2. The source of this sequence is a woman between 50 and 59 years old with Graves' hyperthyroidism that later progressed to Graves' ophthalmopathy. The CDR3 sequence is CSPPGGAQDTQYF. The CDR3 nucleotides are TGCAGTCCCCCGGGGGGGGCGCAAGATACGCAGTATTTT.